The entry below gives a single TCR beta chain sequence along with its context. This clonotype has ten or more counts. No antigen is known for it. One base away there is no much larger clone; base qualities are not given. TCR cDNA was made using 5'RACE template switching, a step that added a universal primer site and unique molecular identifiers. Priming of cDNA synthesis was performed from both the TCR alpha and TCR beta constant segments. Two PCR steps were used to amplify libraries, with sample barcodes and sequencing adapters being added in the second step. Sequencing of the libraries was done on either Illumina HiSeq 2500 (2x100 bp) or NovaSeq (2x150 bp). Per the authors' processing: Demultiplexing of reads and collapsing into UMI consensus sequences were performed with MIGEC, and V(D)J alignment was carried out with MiXCR. Clonotypes responding to the vaccine were identified with edgeR on replicate PBMC samples, with the criteria of FDR below 0.01 and a log2 fold change above 5 up to day 15. CD4 or CD8 identity was assigned to each bulk clonotype according to whether the clonotype was present at higher abundance in the sequenced CD4 repertoire or the sequenced CD8 repertoire. Using fastp at Q25 and MiXCR, TCRdb reprocessed the public reads and kept productive beta chains. Each record represents a unique CDR3 protein, reported with the most common genes and DNA among its rows. V and J calls and clone size were set by TCRdb, not the authors. This sample holds about 74,000 distinct CDR3 sequences; approximately 7% were observed only once. The ten largest clones represent 35% to 45% of the sample.

The data stem from a study of T cells after yellow fever vaccination (dated by TCRdb to between 2017 and 2020). For the study in its entirety: The SMART-Seq v4 Ultra Low Input RNA kit was used to prepare libraries from fractions with low cell numbers. To follow T-cell clones before and after both primary and booster YFV17D yellow fever vaccination, bulk TCR alpha and beta repertoires underwent longitudinal sequencing. Two healthy male donors made up the cohort, one aged 18 to 30 years and the other aged 30 to 39 years. Blood was collected at multiple timepoints before and after primary and secondary immunization, and bulk PBMC replicates and cell subsets were isolated. The paper's findings and limits, for the study overall: Because the study included only two donors, the extent to which the findings can be generalized is limited. FACS-sorted repertoires could contain abundant contaminating clonotypes from the bulk population, so computational filtering was required. Most clones expanded after primary vaccination were re-detected after the booster (almost 97% of CD4 and roughly 85% of CD8), suggesting broad memory maintenance. A small share of clonotypes was detected in both CD4 and CD8 compartments, with the overlap likely arising from convergent recombination. The secondary T-cell response was weaker than the primary response but faster, peaking on day 5 instead of day 15.

The V and J ends are trimmed by 9 bases and 3 bases, leaving 19 bases between them. Reading from cysteine to phenylalanine, the CDR3 counts 15 amino acids. The read is trimmed to its CDR3 DNA, 45 bases read in frame from base 1. The germline V gene encodes CDR1 MGHDK and CDR2 SYGVNS. What the treatment or condition label conveys for this sample: live attenuated yellow fever vaccine strain. PBMCs were isolated from peripheral blood using a standard Ficoll-Paque protocol. Dynabeads CD4 and CD8 positive selection kits were used to isolate the CD4 and CD8 T-cell fractions. TriZol was used to extract RNA from bulk PBMCs, from CD4 and CD8 fractions, and from dextramer-positive and dextramer-negative fractions.

The specimen comprised CD8+ T cells sorted from PBMCs, sampled around 5 days after the first yellow fever vaccination. This clonotype was obtained from a man aged 18 to 29 who received the YFV17D yellow fever vaccine. The chain is assembled from TRBV25-1 and TRBJ2-3; 6 matching bases give a weak D call of TRBD2. Here is the DNA: TGTGCCAGTTCCCCACCGGGGGATAGTACAGATACGCAGTATTTT. Translated, this is CASSPPGDSTDTQYF.